What follows are 30 T cell receptor beta chains derived from one specimen sequenced in a study of OX40 agonist ivuxolimab in advanced cancers. Here immunoSEQ multiplex PCR was the method, and the copy in TCRdb shows in-frame clones only, minus some. The sample lists 65,000 to 90,000 clones, around 90% seen once, with under 8.5% in the top ten. The sequenced sample was CD4+ or CD8+ T cells sorted from blood, obtained in a trial of the OX40 agonist ivuxolimab. These receptors came from an adult with an advanced solid tumor such as melanoma, head and neck, liver or kidney cancer.

The chain is built from TRBV7-2 and TRBJ1-2, with unresolved D. The CDR3 covers 13 residues. The V gene lost 2 bases and the J gene lost 1 base, with 5 bases spanning the gap. Looked up from germline, CDR1 is SGHTA and CDR2 is FQGNSA. CDR3 amino acids: CASSLSINYGYTF. The CDR3, as DNA: TGTGCCAGCAGCTTAAGCATTAACTATGGCTACACCTTC.

The chain's CDR3 is CSGPLQETQYF. The CDR3 bases are TGCAGTGGTCCCCTTCAAGAGACCCAGTACTTC. The V and J genes are TRBV20-1 and TRBJ2-5; no clear D gene. This CDR3 is built from 11 residues. Per germline, CDR1 DFQATT and CDR2 SNEGSKA (reference sequence). Trimming pared 7 bases from V and 2 bases from J, leaving 8 bases between.

This clone came up a few times. V usage is TRBV7-6 and J usage is TRBJ1-1, with TRBD1 identical over 7 bases. The CDR3 runs 15 residues. Germline loops: CDR1 SGHVS, CDR2 FNYEAQ. J gave up 0 bases and V 5 bases, and 6 bases lay outside the gene matches. CDR3 coding DNA: TGTGCCAGCAGCATGGGGGACAGCCTGAACACTGAAGCTTTCTTT. Protein product: CASSMGDSLNTEAFF. Based on the CDR3 plus reference TRBV7-6 and TRBJ1-1, the full variable domain is GAGVSQSPRYKVTKRGQDVALRCDPISGHVSLYWYRQALGQGPEFLTYFNYEAQQDKSGLPNDRFSAERPEGSISTLTIQRTEQRDSAMYRCASSMGDSLNTEAFFGQGTRLTVV.

V gene TRBV10-3 combines with J gene TRBJ2-1; 7 nucleotides agree with TRBD2. Germline V gene data show CDR1 as ENHRY and CDR2 as SYGVKD. The CDR3 contains 14 residues. Trimming took 2 bases from V and 8 from J; bases not matched to a gene: 6. CDR3 DNA: TGTGCCATCAGTGAGGAGGGAGGGTTTCATGAGCAGTTCTTC. Protein sequence: CAISEEGGFHEQFF.

The chain combines TRBV7-3 with TRBJ2-2; tentative D call: TRBD1 (6 bases). This CDR3 has 16 residues. Germline CDR1 is SGHTA and CDR2 is FQGTGA. Trimming left V 1 base short and J 3 bases short, with 12 bases between. CDR3 nucleotide sequence: TGTGCCAGCAGCTTAAATGGCAGGGGAGACACCGGGGAGCTGTTTTTT. It translates to CASSLNGRGDTGELFF.

In this sample, this clone turned up once. The V call is TRBV5-6, the J call TRBJ2-1, with D tentatively TRBD2 (5 bases). V was pared by 2 bases and J by 2 bases, with 17 bases between. CDR1 is SGHDT, CDR2 YYEEEE, per germline. The CDR3 runs to 17 residues. The chain's CDR3 is CASSFRFRDRAYNEQFF. The CDR3 DNA sequence: TGTGCCAGCAGCTTTAGGTTCCGGGATAGGGCCTACAATGAGCAGTTCTTC. The variable domain in full, completed from reference TRBV5-6 and TRBJ2-1, reads DAGVTQSPTHLIKTRGQQVTLRCSPKSGHDTVSWYQQALGQGPQFIFQYYEEEERQRGNFPDRFSGHQFPNYSSELNVNALLLGDSALYLCASSFRFRDRAYNEQFFGPGTRLTVL.

The V call is TRBV5-8, the J call TRBJ1-4; weak D call: TRBD1 (6 bases). Germline values: CDR1 SGHTS, CDR2 YDEGEE. With 0 bases removed from V and 0 bases from J, the gap between germline ends came to 12 bases. CDR3 length equals 17 residues. The CDR3 loop is CASSLGQETATNEKLFF. CDR3 bases: TGTGCCAGCAGCTTGGGACAGGAAACTGCAACTAATGAAAAACTGTTTTTT.

The CDR3 DNA follows: TGTGCCAGCAGCCTAGGTTACAGGGAAGCTTTCTTT. Translating it yields CASSLGYREAFF. V usage is TRBV11-2 and J usage is TRBJ1-1; TRBD1 might be the D (5 bases). CDR1 is SGHAT, CDR2 FQNNGV, per germline. The ends were cut back, 5 bases at V and 8 bases at J, with 12 bases in the middle. This CDR3 has 12 residues.

This chain joins TRBV6-8 and TRBJ1-6; no firm D call. The ends were cut back, 6 bases at V and 0 bases at J, with 24 bases in the middle. The CDR3 spans 20 residues. Germline lookup yields CDR1 MNHGY and CDR2 SAAAGT. CDR3 protein: CASRSVPDCSRSSYNSPLHF. CDR3 nucleotide sequence: TGTGCCAGCAGGTCTGTCCCCGACTGTAGTAGAAGCTCCTATAATTCACCCCTCCACTTT.

The CDR3 DNA reads TGTGCCAGCAGCTCGAACAGGGGTTCTGAAGCTTTCTTT. Amino acid sequence: CASSSNRGSEAFF. The chain combines TRBV9 with TRBJ1-1; 7 bases are a match to TRBD1. This CDR3 spans 13 amino acids. Germline V gives CDR1 SGDLS, CDR2 YYNGEE. The ends lost 4 bases at V and 6 bases at J; junction bases unmatched: 6.

The gene calls are TRBV6-1 and TRBJ2-7; 10 bases are a match to TRBD2. The CDR3 extends over 18 amino acids. The V segment lost 1 base and the J segment 0 bases; nucleotides outside the gene matches: 9. The germline V gene has CDR1 MNHNS and CDR2 SASEGT. The CDR3 loop reads CASSEGILAGVLSYEQYV. The CDR3 DNA reads TGTGCCAGCAGTGAAGGGATCCTAGCGGGAGTTCTCTCCTACGAGCAGTACGTC.

The V call is TRBV25-1, the J call TRBJ1-2; 10 bases are shared with TRBD1. The CDR3 contains 15 residues. Per germline, CDR1 MGHDK and CDR2 SYGVNS. The J segment lost 0 bases and the V segment lost 7 bases, leaving 5 bases of the junction unmatched. For the CDR3, the DNA is TGTGCCAGCAAGGGACAGGGGCTAGCTAACTATGGCTACACCTTC. It is translated as CASKGQGLANYGYTF.

This chain uses TRBV27 with TRBJ2-3; TRBD2 aligns across 8 bases. This CDR3 spans 22 amino acids. Germline V CDR1 and CDR2: MNHEY, SMNVEV (reference sequence). The V and J ends lost 1 base and 0 bases, in that order; junction bases with no gene match: 21. DNA for the CDR3: TGTGCCAGCAGTTTATGGTCCCTCAGCAACATGATAGCGGGGCCTAGCACAGATACGCAGTATTTT. Protein sequence: CASSLWSLSNMIAGPSTDTQYF.

The V gene is TRBV28, the J gene TRBJ1-5; a possible D gene is TRBD1 (5 bases). The V end lost 7 bases, the J end lost 10 bases, and 23 bases lay between the germline ends. Germline values: CDR1 MDHEN, CDR2 SYDVKM. The CDR3 contains 15 residues. The CDR3 nucleotides read TGTGCCAGCACCAAGCTTCAGGGACCATTACCCCCCCAGCATTTT. This translates into CASTKLQGPLPPQHF.

This clone was seen more than once but under ten times. The chain employs TRBV29-1 and TRBJ1-4; D remains ambiguous. The CDR3 consists of 12 residues. Germline V gives CDR1 SQVTM, CDR2 ANQGSEA. V lost 3 bases to trimming and J lost 5 bases, with 7 bases between them. Here the CDR3 reads CSVEDGNEKLFF. CDR3 nucleotide sequence: TGCAGCGTTGAGGACGGGAATGAAAAACTGTTTTTT.

The rearrangement links TRBV6-6 to TRBJ1-6; TRBD1 is a possible D gene (5 bases). CDR3 length equals 12 residues. Per the germline V gene, CDR1 is MNHNY and CDR2 is SVGAGI (reference sequence). Trimming stripped 4 bases from V and 10 bases from J, with 8 bases between. CDR3 coding DNA: TGTGCCAGCAGTTTTCCAGGGTCACCCCTCCACTTT. It yields the protein CASSFPGSPLHF.

The J gene is TRBJ1-1, the V gene TRBV27; D not resolved. CDR1 and CDR2 from the germline V gene are MNHEY and SMNVEV (reference sequence). The CDR3 is made up of 12 amino acids. V was clipped by 6 bases and J by 4 bases, with 9 bases between them. DNA for the CDR3: TGTGCCAGCAGGTCACGGGCCACTGAAGCTTTCTTT. The encoded protein is CASRSRATEAFF.

This clone has only one observation. This rearrangement joins TRBV6-1 to TRBJ2-7, with TRBD2 identical over 7 bases. Germline V gene sequence: CDR1 MNHNS, CDR2 SASEGT. V shed 2 bases and J 4 bases; nucleotides not matched to a gene: 5. The CDR3 is made up of 14 amino acids. The CDR3 DNA reads TGTGCCAGCAGTGAACTCTCTAGCGGATACGAGCAGTACGTC. The encoded protein is CASSELSSGYEQYV.

Only one count was recorded for this clone. The rearrangement links TRBV15 to TRBJ2-7; unclear D gene. V lost 4 bases and J lost 3, with 19 bases in between. Germline CDR1 reads LNHNV; CDR2 reads YYDKDF (reference sequence). The CDR3 has 16 residues. The CDR3 DNA reads TGTGCCACCAGCATATACGGCTACCCCCTGAACTACGAGCAGTACTTC. It translates to CATSIYGYPLNYEQYF.

The rearrangement joins TRBV2 to TRBJ2-2; D may be TRBD1 or TRBD2 (5 bases each). Germline-derived CDR1 and CDR2 are SNHLY and FYNNEI. The V and J ends lost 6 bases and 3 bases respectively, with 14 bases between them. The CDR3 contains 15 residues. The CDR3 DNA sequence: TGTGCCAGCAGAGTCCGGGACCGTTACACCGGGGAGCTGTTTTTT. Its translation is CASRVRDRYTGELFF.

The rearrangement uses TRBV7-3 and TRBJ2-3; no firm D call. The CDR3 has 13 amino acids. V gave up 4 bases and J gave up 4 bases, with 9 bases separating them. Germline values: CDR1 SGHTA, CDR2 FQGTGA. The chain's CDR3 is CASSSHGADTQYF. In DNA form, the CDR3 reads TGTGCCAGCAGCTCCCATGGAGCAGATACGCAGTATTTT.

The rearrangement links TRBV7-2 to TRBJ1-3, with D uncertain. The V and J ends lost 7 bases and 4 bases respectively, with 20 bases between them. This CDR3 spans 16 amino acids. Germline V gene sequence: CDR1 SGHTA, CDR2 FQGNSA. Here the CDR3 DNA reads TGTGCCAGCACCCAAATGTCTGAGGGTACGGGAAACACCATATATTTT. It yields the protein CASTQMSEGTGNTIYF.

The V call is TRBV6-5, the J call TRBJ2-7; 13 bases map to TRBD2. V was pared by 5 bases and J by 4 bases, with 2 bases of the junction left unmatched. Germline V lookup: CDR1 MNHEY, CDR2 SVGAGI. The CDR3 spans 14 residues. The CDR3 coding sequence is TGTGCCAGCAGTGAGGGACTAGCGGGATACGAGCAGTACTTC. The encoded protein is CASSEGLAGYEQYF.

The chain has TRBV28 and TRBJ2-1; 9 bases match TRBD2. V was pared by 3 bases and J by 2 bases, with 2 bases of the junction left unmatched. Germline loops: CDR1 MDHEN, CDR2 SYDVKM. The CDR3 runs 15 residues. CDR3 region: CASSLRTSAYNEQFF. The CDR3 DNA reads as TGTGCCAGCAGTTTGAGGACTAGCGCCTACAATGAGCAGTTCTTC.

The chain uses TRBV5-4 and TRBJ2-7, with 12 bases identical to TRBD2. The CDR3 spans 14 residues. J lost 5 bases, V lost 3 bases, and 3 bases had no gene match. Germline V gene lookup returns CDR1 SGHNT and CDR2 YYREEE (reference sequence). CDR3 sequence (DNA): TGTGCCAGCAGCTGGACTAGCGGGGACAACGAGCAGTACTTC. The encoded protein is CASSWTSGDNEQYF.

This sequence joins TRBV4-3 and TRBJ2-1, with D possibly matching TRBD1 (6 bases). The germline CDR1 and CDR2 sequences are LGHNA and YSLEER. V gave up 0 bases and J gave up 0 bases, with 12 bases separating them. The CDR3 covers 17 residues. The CDR3 protein is CASSQEGHLSSYNEQFF. CDR3 nucleotide sequence: TGCGCCAGCAGCCAAGAGGGACACTTAAGCTCCTACAATGAGCAGTTCTTC.

This chain links TRBV9 with TRBJ2-2, with 7 bases lining up with TRBD2. Per the germline V gene, CDR1 is SGDLS and CDR2 is YYNGEE. The J segment lost 0 bases and the V segment lost 4 bases, leaving 6 bases of the junction unmatched. The CDR3 length is 16 residues. This chain's CDR3 is CASSPPRGANTGELFF. CDR3 bases: TGTGCCAGCAGCCCTCCCCGGGGGGCGAACACCGGGGAGCTGTTTTTT.

Turning to this clone: Other DNA sequences within the sample encode an identical CDR3. The V and J genes are TRBV28 and TRBJ2-2; D gene unclear. CDR1 and CDR2 from the germline V gene are MDHEN and SYDVKM. The CDR3 runs 11 residues. Between the trimmed V and J ends, which lost 5 bases and 4 bases, there was a span of 2 bases. The CDR3 bases are TGTGCCAGCAGTCCCACCGGGGAGCTGTTTTTT. The encoded protein is CASSPTGELFF.

In the case of this clone: The sample contains more than one DNA sequence encoding this CDR3. The chain links TRBV2 to TRBJ1-1, with a tentative D call TRBD1 (6 bases). In germline, CDR1 is SNHLY, CDR2 FYNNEI. The ends were cut back, 7 bases at V and 1 base at J, with 7 bases in the middle. This CDR3 comprises 12 residues. CDR3 amino acids: CASTTGNTEAFF. CDR3 coding DNA: TGTGCCAGCACGACAGGGAACACTGAAGCTTTCTTT.

The J gene is TRBJ2-5, the V gene TRBV14; D possibly uses TRBD1 or TRBD2 (5 bases each). With 3 bases removed from V and 5 bases from J, the gap between germline ends came to 25 bases. The CDR3 extends over 18 amino acids. CDR1 SGHDN and CDR2 FVKESK come from the germline V gene. CDR3 sequence (DNA): TGTGCCAGCAGCCAGGGCAGTCCCGGGACGTTCTTGGGGGAGACCCAGTACTTC. This translates into CASSQGSPGTFLGETQYF.